The clone carrying this T cell receptor beta chain was observed a handful of times. No antigen is known for it. TCRdb redid the calling of the RT-PCR reads with MiXCR, one entry per CDR3 protein. The sample lists 710,000 or so distinct CDR3 sequences; less than 20% were seen once. V dropped 2 bases and J dropped 0 bases, with 11 bases sitting between them. The CDR3 has 15 amino acids. Looked up from germline, CDR1 is SGHTA and CDR2 is FQGNSA. This sample was taken from a study of response to subunit inactivated influenza vaccine. Study-wide results and caveats: New T cells are recruited in small numbers by each seasonal influenza vaccination, according to the authors' suggestion.

The clonotype was recovered from a man aged 50 to 60 who received an inactivated influenza vaccine. The V gene is TRBV7-2, the J gene TRBJ2-7; D tentatively fits TRBD1 or TRBD2 (5 bases each). Sequenced material: PBMCs from blood, taken less than 13 days after vaccination. DNA of the CDR3: TGTGCCAGCAGCTTATCCGGGACGTACTCCTACGAGCAGTACTTC. Translation: CASSLSGTYSYEQYF.